This TCR beta chain stems from a study of T cells in Graves' hyperthyroidism and ophthalmopathy. Study context: Staff took peripheral blood when the initial diagnosis was made, before any treatment began.

RNA transcripts served as the template for amplifying TCR beta CDR3 regions. The HTBI set primed first-round TCR CDR3 RT-PCR. Via MiXCR, TCRdb re-called the multiplex PCR reads, giving one row per CDR3 protein. The table has approximately 710,000 distinct CDR3 sequences, 17% seen once. Germline-derived CDR1 and CDR2 are MNHNS and SASEGT. The CDR3 is 16 amino acids. Trimming pared 7 bases from V and 0 bases from J, leaving 13 bases between. The sequencing input was blood. The chain carries TRBV6-1 and TRBJ2-6; the D is unclear. This receptor was taken from a man in his fifties or sixties with Graves' hyperthyroidism. The CDR3 loop reads CASTLGLSSGANVLTF. As DNA, the CDR3 is TGTGCCAGCACCCTAGGATTATCCTCTGGGGCCAACGTCCTGACTTTC.